These 22 T cell receptor beta chains were all obtained from the same sample, sequenced in a study of breast tumors, draining lymph nodes, adjacent tissues. Using its own MiXCR run on the multiplex PCR reads, TCRdb lists one record per CDR3 protein. The profile covers 200,000 to 250,000 distinct CDR3 sequences, with 32% appearing a single time and approximately 1.4% taken by the ten largest. Axillary draining lymph nodes of breast cancer patients supplied the node samples. The sample consisted of axillary lymph node tissue. The receptor set was obtained from a female donor with breast cancer. Some clones in this sample may be carry-over from other donors' samples.

In this sample, this clonotype turned up many times. As DNA, the CDR3 is TGTGCCAGCAGTTTACTCCATGAGCAGTTCTTC. It specifies CASSLLHEQFF. The chain carries TRBV28 and TRBJ2-1; D remains ambiguous. Between the trimmed V and J ends, which lost 2 bases and 8 bases, there was a span of 4 bases. There are 11 residues in the CDR3. Germline values: CDR1 MDHEN, CDR2 SYDVKM. Full variable domain (missing parts from reference TRBV28 and TRBJ2-1): DVKVTQSSRYLVKRTGEKVFLECVQDMDHENMFWYRQDPGLGLRLIYFSYDVKMKEKGDIPEGYSVSREKKERFSLILESASTNQTSMYLCASSLLHEQFFGPGTRLTVL.

The gene calls are TRBV7-6 and TRBJ2-1; 10 bases map to TRBD2. This CDR3 region has 16 residues. V gave up 1 base and J gave up 6 bases; unmatched junction bases: 6. CDR1 is SGHVS and CDR2 is FNYEAQ in the germline V gene. The CDR3 coding sequence is TGTGCCAGCAGCTTAGAAAGCGGGAGGGCCTTCAATGAGCAGTTCTTC. Protein product: CASSLESGRAFNEQFF.

The chain has TRBV20-1 and TRBJ2-7, with D possibly being TRBD1 (6 bases). Trimming took off 6 bases at V and 1 base at J, with 10 bases between the two ends. The CDR3 is made up of 12 amino acids. CDR1 and CDR2 (germline): DFQATT, SNEGSKA (reference sequence). The CDR3 bases are TGCAGTGCCCCGGGACAATCCTACGAGCAGTACTTC. Amino acid sequence: CSAPGQSYEQYF.

This clonotype was recorded a few times. A much bigger clone sits one base away, suggesting this may be a read error. The chain combines TRBV7-3 with TRBJ2-1; 8 bases map to TRBD2. The germline gives CDR1 SGHTA, CDR2 FQGTGA. CDR3 size: 15 residues. The CDR3 bases are TGTGCCAGCAGCGTTAGCGGGACATCCTACAGTGAGCAGTTCTTC. The encoded protein is CASSVSGTSYSEQFF.

In this sample, this clonotype turned up many times. The chain uses TRBV9 and TRBJ2-7; TRBD2 agrees at 15 bases. This CDR3 is built from 17 residues. Germline-derived CDR1 and CDR2 are SGDLS and YYNGEE. The ends lost 4 bases at V and 2 bases at J; junction bases unmatched: 7. The CDR3 loop reads CASSKGLAGGAPYEQYF. CDR3 DNA sequence: TGTGCCAGCAGCAAGGGACTAGCGGGAGGTGCCCCCTACGAGCAGTACTTC.

Points on this clonotype: A read error is likely, as this CDR3 ends without the conserved phenylalanine or tryptophan. It is unclear where the CDR3 begins or ends on the DNA, so no DNA is shown, and the CDR3 is as TCRdb lists it. V gene TRBV7-2 combines with J gene TRBJ2-7; TRBD2 is the table's D call, not checked against the DNA. The CDR3 spans 15 amino acids, including both terminal residues. CDR1 SGHTA and CDR2 FQGNSA come from the germline V gene. The chain's CDR3 is CASSSPGLAVTAQHY.

This clonotype has ten or more counts. This chain links TRBV19 with TRBJ2-2; 8 bases are shared with TRBD2. With V trimmed by 6 bases and J by 5 bases, 11 bases remained unmatched. The CDR3 covers 16 residues. Germline lookup yields CDR1 LNHDA and CDR2 SQIVND (reference sequence). The CDR3 loop is CASSRLAQISTGELFF. The DNA of the CDR3 is TGTGCCAGTAGCCGACTAGCGCAGATATCGACCGGGGAGCTGTTTTTT.

The chain is built from TRBV7-2 and TRBJ2-7; 12 bases are shared with TRBD2. Per germline, CDR1 SGHTA and CDR2 FQGNSA. This CDR3 is built from 15 residues. J was trimmed by 1 base and V by 6 bases; bases with no gene match: 4. CDR3 bases: TGTGCCAGCAGGACTAGCGGGGGCCTGTCCTACGAGCAGTACTTC. Its translation: CASRTSGGLSYEQYF.

The genes are TRBV7-3 and TRBJ2-6; TRBD2 is a possible D gene (5 bases). Deletions cut 7 bases from V and 1 base from J, with 23 bases between. CDR1 is SGHTA, CDR2 FQGTGA, per germline. CDR3 length: 19 residues. The chain's CDR3 is CASMPGRQHFSSGANVLTF. The CDR3 coding sequence is TGTGCCAGCATGCCGGGAAGGCAGCATTTTTCGTCTGGGGCCAACGTCCTGACTTTC.

A word on this clonotype: This CDR3 fails to terminate in the conserved phenylalanine or tryptophan, so it likely reflects a read error. It is unclear where the CDR3 begins or ends on the DNA, so no DNA is shown, and the CDR3 is as TCRdb lists it. The rearrangement uses TRBV20-1 and TRBJ2-1; no DNA check was done on the table's D call, TRBD1. From its first to its last residue, the CDR3 has 8 amino acids. Germline V gene lookup returns CDR1 DFQATT and CDR2 SNEGSKA (reference sequence). The chain's CDR3 is CSARDQQG.

At least ten counts were recorded for this clonotype. This sequence joins TRBV28 and TRBJ2-5; 7 positions match TRBD2. The trim removed 3 bases at V and 2 bases at J, leaving 3 bases unmatched. Germline-derived CDR1 and CDR2 are MDHEN and SYDVKM. This CDR3 is built from 14 residues. CDR3 nucleotide sequence: TGTGCCAGCAGTTTGGGGGGGGTACAAGAGACCCAGTACTTC. Its protein is CASSLGGVQETQYF.

In regard to this clonotype: An end of the junction differs from the germline gene, which may be a read error. The chain links TRBV5-1 to TRBJ2-5, with 8 bases matching TRBD1. Germline lookup yields CDR1 SGHRS and CDR2 YFSETQ. The CDR3 extends over 14 amino acids. CDR3 in amino acids: CASSRQGAQGTQYF. CDR3 in DNA: TGCGCCAGCAGCCGGCAGGGGGCTCAAGGGACCCAGTACTTC.

In its sample, this clonotype was seen many times. The gene calls are TRBV7-9 and TRBJ2-7, with TRBD2 identical over 7 bases. Trimming removed 5 bases from V and 0 bases from J; junction bases left unmatched: 7. The germline gives CDR1 SEHNR, CDR2 FQNEAQ (reference sequence). The CDR3 length is 15 residues. In nucleotides, the CDR3 is TGTGCCAGCAGCCTCCGGGAGGCGGGCTCCTACGAGCAGTACTTC. Its translation is CASSLREAGSYEQYF.

This clonotype was counted at least ten times. The genes are TRBV4-1 and TRBJ1-5, with D unclear. V lost 0 bases and J 7 bases, leaving 13 bases between the germline ends. In germline, CDR1 is MGHRA, CDR2 YSYEKL. The CDR3 runs to 15 residues. CDR3 in amino acids: CASSQDSIEGQPQHF. The CDR3, as DNA: TGCGCCAGCAGCCAAGACAGTATAGAGGGCCAGCCCCAGCATTTT.

The chain combines TRBV4-1 with TRBJ2-5; perhaps TRBD2 as D (5 bases). The germline V gene encodes CDR1 MGHRA and CDR2 YSYEKL. V dropped 2 bases and J dropped 5 bases, with 9 bases sitting between them. This CDR3 region has 13 residues. For the CDR3, the DNA is TGCGCCAGCAGCCAACGCTCGGGGGAGACCCAGTACTTC. Encoded protein: CASSQRSGETQYF.

The rearrangement uses TRBV6-6 and TRBJ1-6; D is undetermined. V dropped 7 bases and J dropped 9 bases, with 22 bases sitting between them. From germline, CDR1 is MNHNY and CDR2 SVGAGI (reference sequence). This CDR3 has 16 amino acids. DNA of the CDR3: TGTGCCAGCATCTACTCGATGGGGAGGGCTGGTTCACCCCTCCACTTT. Protein sequence: CASIYSMGRAGSPLHF.

This clonotype was observed at least ten times. This chain uses TRBV15 with TRBJ1-1; a weak D match, TRBD1 (6 bases). Germline V CDR1 and CDR2: LNHNV, YYDKDF (reference sequence). V shed 0 bases and J shed 6 bases, with 11 bases lying between them. This CDR3 contains 14 residues. The CDR3 region has the DNA TGTGCCACCAGCAGAGATGAGGGGGGCCCTGAAGCTTTCTTT. Translated: CATSRDEGGPEAFF.

The chain employs TRBV29-1 and TRBJ2-7; 7 bases match TRBD1. CDR3 size: 11 residues. V trimming: 4 bases; J trimming: 6 bases; junction bases outside the gene matches: 3. The germline V gene has CDR1 SQVTM and CDR2 ANQGSEA. The CDR3: CSVGAGGEQYF. CDR3 nucleotides: TGCAGCGTTGGGGCAGGGGGCGAGCAGTACTTC.

The V call is TRBV7-9, the J call TRBJ2-2; 8 bases align to TRBD1. Looked up from germline, CDR1 is SEHNR and CDR2 is FQNEAQ (reference sequence). This CDR3 region has 14 residues. Germline trimming cut 3 bases from V and 13 bases from J; bases unmatched to any gene: 10. CDR3 coding DNA: TGTGCCAGCAGCTTTTTGTCAGGGGGCGTTCGGCTGTTTTTT. Translation: CASSFLSGGVRLFF. The entire variable domain, with the rest obtained from reference TRBV7-9 and TRBJ2-2, is as follows: DTGVSQNPRHKITKRGQNVTFRCDPISEHNRLYWYRQTLGQGPEFLTYFQNEAQLEKSRLLSDRFSAERPKGSFSTLEIQRTEQGDSAMYLCASSFLSGGVRLFFGEGSRLTVL.

In this sample, this clonotype turned up many times. The chain links TRBV2 to TRBJ1-2; the match to TRBD1 covers 7 bases. J gave up 4 bases and V 3 bases, and 11 bases lay outside the gene matches. CDR1 is SNHLY, CDR2 FYNNEI, per germline. The CDR3 contains 16 residues. The CDR3 sequence: CASSDGRGELLYGYTF. The CDR3 nucleotides read TGTGCCAGCAGTGACGGCAGGGGGGAACTCCTCTATGGCTACACCTTC.

The V and J genes are TRBV4-1 and TRBJ2-5; 12 nucleotides agree with TRBD1. The V gene end was trimmed by 1 base and the J gene end by 5 bases; junction bases not matched to a gene: 5. This CDR3 has 16 amino acids. Germline V lookup: CDR1 MGHRA, CDR2 YSYEKL. CDR3 residues: CASSQAGTGGWETQYF. The CDR3 DNA reads as TGCGCCAGCAGCCAAGCCGGGACAGGGGGCTGGGAGACCCAGTACTTC.

The rearrangement links TRBV7-9 to TRBJ2-1, with a weak D call TRBD2 (5 bases). CDR1 SEHNR and CDR2 FQNEAQ come from the germline V gene (reference sequence). V lost 5 bases and J lost 2, with 16 bases in between. The CDR3 loop spans 16 amino acids. CDR3 loop: CASSPAGPLPYNEQFF. The CDR3 DNA reads as TGTGCCAGCAGCCCCGCGGGTCCGCTCCCCTACAATGAGCAGTTCTTC.